The clone carrying this T cell receptor (beta chain) was observed a single time. Its antigen is as yet unknown. The sample's time point: week 35, safety follow-up. With topical imiquimod, each dose of the vaccine consisted of 300 ug of mutant IDH1 20-mer peptide. Each of the donors came in with new WHO grade 3 or 4 astrocytomas that were IDH1-mutant and ATRX-lost. These data belong to a study of a mutant IDH1 vaccine in newly diagnosed glioma. Sequencing was performed with immunoSEQ multiplex PCR; in TCRdb, only in-frame clones are kept and a portion is missing. The table records roughly 38,000 clones, approximately 90% of them present only once. The CDR3 contains 13 residues. The germline V and J ends were trimmed by 5 bases and 0 bases, with 7 bases remaining between them. Looked up from germline, CDR1 is SGHTA and CDR2 is FQGNSA.

The rearrangement uses TRBV7-2 and TRBJ1-1, with D hard to call. Sequences were derived from PBMCs, sampled from a glioma patient whose treatment included an IDH1 peptide vaccine. This TCR was sampled from a man in his forties with glioma. This CDR3 reads CASSLRLNTEAFF. In DNA, the CDR3 is TGTGCCAGCAGCCTCAGGTTGAACACTGAAGCTTTCTTT.